This T cell receptor (beta chain) was identified in a study of T cell repertoires in cytomegalovirus infection. Study as a whole: Matching HLA type, along with CMV infection, was indicated by public TCR beta signatures.

The V gene lost 2 bases and the J gene lost 4 bases, with 14 bases spanning the gap. The V gene's germline CDR1 is DFQATT and CDR2 SNEGSKA (reference sequence). CDR3 length: 14 residues. Whole-study results and caveats: Predominance within the ex vivo response was attributable to HLA-C-restricted CMV-specific TCR beta clonotypes.

Turning to this clonotype: Its matching antigen is unknown.

TCRdb re-called the reads with MiXCR, one entry per CDR3 protein. The data show roughly 300,000 distinct CDR3 sequences, 9% to 9.5% seen once. The chain uses TRBV20-1 and TRBJ1-2, with no clear D. This receptor was taken from a human donor in good health (CMV status not recorded). Some clones in this sample may be carry-over from other donors' samples. Material for sequencing was PBMCs. CDR3 in amino acids: CSARPGREGYGYTF. For the CDR3, the DNA is TGCAGTGCTAGACCGGGGAGGGAGGGCTATGGCTACACCTTC.